The present TCR beta chain was sequenced within a study of T cell clonotyping in hematopoietic cell transplantation. This CDR3 is built from 15 residues. The V gene end was trimmed by 3 bases and the J gene end by 4 bases; junction bases not matched to a gene: 7. Germline values: CDR1 MDHEN, CDR2 SYDVKM. The study, taken as a whole, reports: Without cell sorting, CD4 versus CD8 contributions remain unresolved. After transplant, recipient diversity fell while pathologically expanded clonotypes grew through day 180.

Libraries were prepared by immunoSEQ multiplex PCR; TCRdb keeps only in-frame clonotypes and omits some of them. The sample includes fewer than 8,000 clones, nearly 98% seen only once; the top ten take roughly a sixth. The sample's time point: recipient sample about 28 days before transplant, after cytoreduction. Recipients were bled about 28 days pretransplant and at posttransplant days 30, 100, 180. As to this clone: Its antigen is not known.

The chain has TRBV28 and TRBJ1-2, with 8 bases that match TRBD1. The TCR originated in a man aged 65-85 years with acute myeloid leukemia. Some clones in this sample may be carry-over from other donors' samples. The sample was peripheral blood mononuclear cells, taken before stem cell transplant. In nucleotides, the CDR3 is TGTGCCAGCAGTTTCCCGACAGGGGCCGGCTATGGCTACACCTTC. It specifies CASSFPTGAGYGYTF.